What follows are 4 T cell receptor beta chains derived from one specimen sequenced in a study of T cell changes during pregnancy in multiple sclerosis. Sequenced by immunoSEQ multiplex PCR; TCRdb stores in-frame clones only, minus some. Of about 70,000 clones listed, 90% to 95% are singletons. The material was peripheral blood, obtained in the third trimester of pregnancy. These receptors were collected from a female donor with multiple sclerosis, enrolled in a pregnancy study.

This clone was seen only once. CDR3 residues: CASSYGALEQFF. For the CDR3, the DNA is TGTGCCAGCAGTTACGGGGCCTTAGAGCAGTTCTTC. The chain links TRBV6-6 to TRBJ2-1, with D tentatively TRBD1 (5 bases). CDR1 is MNHNY and CDR2 is SVGAGI in the germline V gene (reference sequence). Trimming cost V 2 bases and J 10 bases, with 9 bases left between them. The CDR3 contains 12 residues.

The rearrangement joins TRBV6-6 to TRBJ2-7, with D hard to call. The V end was cut by 2 bases, the J end by 3 bases, with 14 bases between. The CDR3 loop spans 15 amino acids. From germline, CDR1 is MNHNY and CDR2 SVGAGI (reference sequence). The CDR3 protein is CASSYMAEPNYEQYF. The CDR3 DNA reads TGTGCCAGCAGTTACATGGCGGAACCCAACTACGAGCAGTACTTC.

This chain uses TRBV5-1 with TRBJ2-2; D is uncertain. Germline V gene data show CDR1 as SGHRS and CDR2 as YFSETQ. Deletions cut 0 bases from V and 7 bases from J, with 10 bases between. This CDR3 is 14 amino acids long. The CDR3 sequence is CASSLASSVGELFF. The CDR3 DNA reads as TGCGCCAGCAGCTTGGCCTCATCGGTCGGGGAGCTGTTTTTT. Full variable domain (missing parts from reference TRBV5-1 and TRBJ2-2): KAGVTQTPRYLIKTRGQQVTLSCSPISGHRSVSWYQQTPGQGLQFLFEYFSETQRNKGNFPGRFSGRQFSNSRSEMNVSTLELGDSALYLCASSLASSVGELFFGEGSRLTVL.

This chain uses TRBV9 with TRBJ1-2; D is unclear. There are 17 residues in the CDR3. The V end was cut by 0 bases, the J end by 0 bases, with 15 bases between. The germline V gene has CDR1 SGDLS and CDR2 YYNGEE. In DNA form, the CDR3 reads TGTGCCAGCAGCGTAGAAAAGGCAGGCGCCCCTAACTATGGCTACACCTTC. It yields the protein CASSVEKAGAPNYGYTF.